What follows are 17 T cell receptor beta chains derived from one specimen sequenced in a study of radiotherapy plus CTLA-4 blockade in lung cancer. Sequencing used immunoSEQ multiplex PCR; TCRdb keeps in-frame clones, though not all of them. Of 80,000 to 95,000 clones in the sample, less than 90% were seen once. This sample comprised peripheral blood, obtained from a patient treated with radiotherapy plus ipilimumab. These receptors came from a human donor with non-small cell lung cancer who had stable disease on radiotherapy plus ipilimumab.

The CDR3 sequence: CATSRKGGQNTGELFF. The CDR3 DNA follows: TGTGCCACCAGCAGAAAGGGGGGCCAGAACACCGGGGAGCTGTTTTTT. This sequence joins TRBV15 and TRBJ2-2; D possibly uses TRBD1 or TRBD2 (6 bases each). CDR1 LNHNV and CDR2 YYDKDF come from the germline V gene (reference sequence). There are 16 residues in the CDR3. V was clipped by 2 bases and J by 1 base, with 11 bases between them.

The genes are TRBV7-8 and TRBJ1-3; D unclear. The CDR3 is 17 residues long. Germline CDR1 SGHVS, CDR2 FQNEAQ. Trimming cost V 0 bases and J 1 base, with 13 bases left between them. CDR3 in amino acids: CASSLAFRSNSGNTIYF. The CDR3 DNA reads TGTGCCAGCAGCTTAGCTTTCCGGAGTAATTCTGGAAACACCATATATTTT.

CDR3 protein: CASSAGRGYEQYF. The CDR3 DNA reads TGTGCCAGCAGTGCTGGAAGGGGCTACGAGCAGTACTTC. The V and J genes are TRBV6-6 and TRBJ2-7; weak D call: TRBD1 (5 bases). CDR1 is MNHNY and CDR2 is SVGAGI in the germline V gene (reference sequence). Trimming took off 5 bases at V and 3 bases at J, with 11 bases between the two ends. The CDR3 totals 13 residues.

This clone appeared once. The chain joins TRBV9 to TRBJ1-3; 8 bases align to TRBD1. Germline values: CDR1 SGDLS, CDR2 YYNGEE. The CDR3 covers 16 residues. V lost 0 bases and J lost 3; bases outside the gene matches: 5. Here the CDR3 reads CASSVGDRIIGNTIYF. In nucleotides, the CDR3 is TGTGCCAGCAGCGTAGGGGACAGGATTATTGGAAACACCATATATTTT.

The V gene is TRBV11-3, the J gene TRBJ2-1; 7 nucleotides match TRBD2. The V and J ends lost 6 bases and 5 bases, in that order; junction bases with no gene match: 10. Germline CDR1 reads SGHNT; CDR2 reads YENEEA. The CDR3 extends over 15 amino acids. The CDR3 is CASSPGTTFNNEQFF. CDR3 DNA sequence: TGTGCCAGCAGTCCCGGGACTACCTTCAACAATGAGCAGTTCTTC.

This clone was counted once. The chain is built from TRBV6-1 and TRBJ1-1; 7 positions agree with TRBD1. J was trimmed by 0 bases and V by 7 bases; bases with no gene match: 2. CDR1 is MNHNS and CDR2 is SASEGT in the germline V gene. The CDR3 runs to 13 residues. CDR3 sequence reads: CASKGQMNTEAFF. The CDR3 bases are TGTGCCAGCAAGGGACAGATGAACACTGAAGCTTTCTTT.

The rearrangement links TRBV5-1 to TRBJ2-3; the D gene is possibly TRBD1 (6 bases). Trimming removed 4 bases from V and 0 bases from J, with 9 bases in between. CDR1 is SGHRS and CDR2 is YFSETQ in the germline V gene. The CDR3 runs 14 residues. The DNA for the CDR3 is TGCGCCAGCAGCAAGGACAGTAGCACAGATACGCAGTATTTT. Its translation is CASSKDSSTDTQYF.

The chain combines TRBV5-1 with TRBJ2-5, with D tentatively TRBD1 (6 bases). Trimming left V 6 bases short and J 1 base short, with 10 bases between. The CDR3 consists of 13 residues. Germline V gene data show CDR1 as SGHRS and CDR2 as YFSETQ. The CDR3 sequence is CASTPDSQETQYF. In DNA form, the CDR3 reads TGCGCCAGCACTCCGGACAGCCAAGAGACCCAGTACTTC.

The rearrangement uses TRBV28 and TRBJ2-1, with no clear D. This CDR3 contains 11 residues. The V gene's germline CDR1 is MDHEN and CDR2 SYDVKM. The ends were cut back, 6 bases at V and 7 bases at J, with 7 bases in the middle. The CDR3 region has the DNA TGTGCCAGCAGCCCAAGGAATGAGCAGTTCTTC. This codes for CASSPRNEQFF.

The genes are TRBV28 and TRBJ2-1; no clear D gene. The CDR3 has 15 amino acids. V was pared by 2 bases and J by 0 bases, with 8 bases between. Germline CDR1 reads MDHEN; CDR2 reads SYDVKM. CDR3 in DNA: TGTGCCAGCAGTTTAGGGTCGGCCTCCTACAATGAGCAGTTCTTC. Translated, it gives CASSLGSASYNEQFF.

This rearrangement joins TRBV5-1 to TRBJ2-6; 7 bases agree with TRBD2. This CDR3 contains 15 residues. The germline V gene has CDR1 SGHRS and CDR2 YFSETQ. The J segment lost 1 base and the V segment lost 5 bases, leaving 3 bases of the junction unmatched. CDR3 nucleotide sequence: TGCGCCAGCAGGCCCGGGGGGTCTGGGGCCAACGTCCTGACTTTC. Its protein product is CASRPGGSGANVLTF.

This clone was seen more than once but under ten times. V and J are TRBV4-1 and TRBJ1-1; 7 positions match TRBD1. V gave up 0 bases and J gave up 9 bases; unmatched junction bases: 7. This CDR3 is 14 amino acids long. From germline, CDR1 is MGHRA and CDR2 YSYEKL. This CDR3 reads CASSQDKAGGKAFF. CDR3 in DNA: TGCGCCAGCAGCCAAGATAAGGCAGGGGGGAAAGCTTTCTTT.

The V and J genes are TRBV4-2 and TRBJ2-4, with 12 bases fitting TRBD2. V was clipped by 1 base and J by 0 bases; unmatched bases: 1. The CDR3 runs 17 residues. The germline CDR1 and CDR2 sequences are LGHNA and YNFKEQ. The CDR3 DNA sequence: TGTGCCAGCAGCCAAGGACTAGCGGGAGTAGCCAAAAACATTCAGTACTTC. Amino acid sequence: CASSQGLAGVAKNIQYF.

The chain is built from TRBV6-6 and TRBJ2-1, with D possibly being TRBD2 (5 bases). The V gene's germline CDR1 is MNHNY and CDR2 SVGAGI (reference sequence). CDR3 size: 15 residues. Trimming cost V 6 bases and J 9 bases, with 21 bases left between them. In DNA, the CDR3 is TGTGCCAGCAGCGCCTCGAAGGTCGGAGGCCGTGAGCAGTTCTTC. It codes for CASSASKVGGREQFF.

The chain employs TRBV12-2 and TRBJ1-5; the table's D call of TRBD1 was not tested on the DNA. TRBV12-2 is reported as a pseudogene. This CDR3 has 20 amino acids. CDR3 coding DNA: TGTGCAAGTCGCTTAGCGGGAAGAGAGGACAGGGGGCTATCGGTTCAGCCCCAGCATTTT. Translation: CASRLAGREDRGLSVQPQHF.

V is TRBV11-2 and J is TRBJ2-7, with TRBD2 matching over 9 bases. Germline CDR1 SGHAT, CDR2 FQNNGV. The CDR3 runs to 15 residues. The V segment lost 3 bases and the J segment 0 bases; nucleotides outside the gene matches: 3. CDR3 in amino acids: CASSFGAGGSYEQYF. CDR3 nucleotides: TGTGCCAGCAGCTTTGGAGCGGGGGGCTCCTACGAGCAGTACTTC.

The chain employs TRBV18 and TRBJ2-5; 7 bases align to TRBD2. CDR3 size: 15 residues. V gave up 3 bases and J gave up 2 bases; unmatched junction bases: 6. Germline CDR1 is KGHSH and CDR2 is LQKENI. The CDR3 reads CASSPRLAVQETQYF. CDR3 DNA sequence: TGTGCCAGCTCACCCCGACTAGCTGTACAAGAGACCCAGTACTTC.